This T cell receptor (beta chain) was obtained from a study of blood T cells in healthy people across ages. With respect to this clonotype: Its cognate antigen is unknown.

V was trimmed by 0 bases and J by 5 bases, leaving 10 bases between them. The CDR3 sequence is 14 residues long. Germline loops: CDR1 LGHDT, CDR2 YNNKEL (reference sequence). Next came a second PCR, run for about 6 to 11 cycles, which used a sample-barcoded 5' primer along with a J-beta primer mix. TCRdb re-called the 5' RACE reads with MiXCR, one entry per CDR3 protein. Of hundreds of thousands of distinct CDR3 sequences in the sample, over 45% were seen once. Overall study findings and caveats: Unknown CMV status may confound age-related changes in expanded clones.

The gene calls are TRBV3-1 and TRBJ1-2; D ambiguous. This clonotype was sampled from a man aged 25-40 years in good health. What was sequenced was blood. CDR3 loop: CASSQDWADYGYTF. In DNA, the CDR3 is TGTGCCAGCAGCCAAGATTGGGCAGATTATGGCTACACCTTC.